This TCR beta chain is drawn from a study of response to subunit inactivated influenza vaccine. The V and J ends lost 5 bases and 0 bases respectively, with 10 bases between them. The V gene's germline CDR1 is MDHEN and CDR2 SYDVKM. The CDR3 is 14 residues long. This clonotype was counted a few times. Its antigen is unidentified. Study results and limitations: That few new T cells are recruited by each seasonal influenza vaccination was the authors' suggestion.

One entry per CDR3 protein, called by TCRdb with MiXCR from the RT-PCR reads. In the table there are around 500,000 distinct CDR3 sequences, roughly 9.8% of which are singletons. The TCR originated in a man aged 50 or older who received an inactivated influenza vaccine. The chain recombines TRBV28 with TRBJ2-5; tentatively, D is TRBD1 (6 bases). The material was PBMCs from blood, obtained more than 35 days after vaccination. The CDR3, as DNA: TGTGCCAGCAGTCAGGGGTTTTACCAAGAGACCCAGTACTTC. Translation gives CASSQGFYQETQYF.